What follows are 24 T cell receptor beta chains derived from one specimen sequenced in a study of CD8+ T cells in alopecia areata. Treatment of the sample: oral pan-JAK inhibitor, 5-10 mg twice daily. The authors extracted RNA and reverse transcribed it into cDNA as the sequencing template. TCRdb's copy holds only in-frame clones and misses some; the assay was immunoSEQ multiplex PCR. Counted here are about 220,000 clones, approximately 57% occurring once; the ten biggest clones make up around 1.5%. The sample was CD4+ T cells sorted from blood, taken at week 4, from a patient treated with tofacitinib. These receptors came from a human donor with alopecia areata.

V is TRBV7-2 and J is TRBJ1-5, with D possibly TRBD1 on 5 matching bases. The V end was cut by 5 bases, the J end by 5 bases, with 13 bases between. Germline CDR1 and CDR2: SGHTA and FQGNSA. CDR3 length equals 14 residues. CDR3 coding DNA: TGTGCCAGCAGCCCAGATCGGGGGTATCAGCCCCAGCATTTT. It translates to CASSPDRGYQPQHF.

This clone has more than one count but fewer than ten. This rearrangement joins TRBV18 to TRBJ2-1; perhaps TRBD1 as D (6 bases). Germline CDR1 reads KGHSH; CDR2 reads LQKENI. The CDR3 consists of 15 residues. V shed 6 bases and J shed 6 bases, with 18 bases lying between them. Here the CDR3 reads CASSPSSRGGNEQFF. The CDR3 DNA is TGTGCCAGCTCGCCATCATCTCGAGGGGGCAATGAGCAGTTCTTC.

This clone came up a few times. This chain connects TRBV2 to TRBJ2-5; D uncertain. Trimming pared 6 bases from V and 6 bases from J, leaving 14 bases between. There are 13 residues in the CDR3. Germline CDR1 and CDR2: SNHLY and FYNNEI. DNA of the CDR3: TGTGCCAGCAGGGGCCAGAGTCAAAAGACCCAGTACTTC. This encodes CASRGQSQKTQYF.

In its sample, this clone was seen a few times. Germline and junction disagree at one end, which may indicate a read error. The genes are TRBV12-5 and TRBJ2-1; D possibly matches TRBD1 or TRBD2 (5 bases each). The CDR3 has 14 amino acids. The germline gives CDR1 LGHNT, CDR2 FRNRAP. CDR3: CASAPIMRGAVGIF. CDR3 nucleotides: TGTGCTAGTGCTCCAATCATGAGGGGCGCGGTAGGGATCTTC.

The V and J genes are TRBV29-1 and TRBJ2-7; no firm D call. V lost 6 bases and J lost 0, with 15 bases in between. The CDR3 length is 14 residues. Germline V gene lookup returns CDR1 SQVTM and CDR2 ANQGSEA. The CDR3: CSVVVPTGSYEQYF. CDR3 sequence (DNA): TGCAGCGTCGTTGTCCCCACCGGCTCCTACGAGCAGTACTTC.

This clone is medium-sized within its sample. J is TRBJ2-3 and V is TRBV27; TRBD1 matches 7 bases. The CDR3 sequence is 11 residues long. V dropped 6 bases and J dropped 6; count of bases not matched to a gene: 0. Per the germline V gene, CDR1 is MNHEY and CDR2 is SMNVEV (reference sequence). CDR3 amino acids: CASSRGDTQYF. CDR3 nucleotides: TGTGCCAGCAGCAGGGGGGATACGCAGTATTTT.

The chain combines TRBV10-3 with TRBJ2-7, with D unclear. V lost 5 bases and J 2 bases, leaving 7 bases between the germline ends. Germline CDR1 and CDR2: ENHRY and SYGVKD. This CDR3 has 12 amino acids. The CDR3 loop is CAISNTAYEQYF. CDR3 nucleotides: TGTGCCATCAGTAACACAGCCTACGAGCAGTACTTC.

This clone was observed once. The chain links TRBV4-3 to TRBJ1-2; weak D call: TRBD1 (5 bases). CDR1 LGHNA and CDR2 YSLEER come from the germline V gene. This CDR3 is 14 amino acids long. Trimming cost V 1 base and J 1 base, with 7 bases left between them. CDR3 sequence (DNA): TGCGCCAGCAGCCAAGTGAGGGGTAACTATGGCTACACCTTC. It encodes CASSQVRGNYGYTF.

The chain is built from TRBV15 and TRBJ2-7, with TRBD1 matching over 10 bases. The CDR3 runs to 14 residues. CDR1 is LNHNV and CDR2 is YYDKDF in the germline V gene (reference sequence). Trimming cost V 2 bases and J 7 bases; bases outside gene matches: 5. CDR3 nucleotides: TGTGCCACCAGCAGACCCGGACAGGGGGGAGAGCAGTACTTC. Translated: CATSRPGQGGEQYF.

The gene calls are TRBV9 and TRBJ1-1; no definite D call. Germline CDR1 and CDR2: SGDLS and YYNGEE. V was shortened by 0 bases and J by 0 bases, with 6 bases between the two germline ends. This CDR3 has 14 amino acids. The CDR3 DNA is TGTGCCAGCAGCGTAGGTCACATGAACACTGAAGCTTTCTTT. Translation: CASSVGHMNTEAFF. The variable domain in full, completed from reference TRBV9 and TRBJ1-1, reads DSGVTQTPKHLITATGQRVTLRCSPRSGDLSVYWYQQSLDQGLQFLIQYYNGEERAKGNILERFSAQQFPDLHSELNLSSLELGDSALYFCASSVGHMNTEAFFGQGTRLTVV.

CDR3 residues: CAWSRWGGNQPQHF. CDR3 nucleotide sequence: TGTGCCTGGAGTCGCTGGGGTGGCAATCAGCCCCAGCATTTT. J is TRBJ1-5 and V is TRBV30; the D is unclear. This CDR3 is 14 amino acids long. CDR1 and CDR2 (germline): GTSNPN, SVGIG (reference sequence). Trimming pared 2 bases from V and 2 bases from J, leaving 10 bases between.

The chain has TRBV30 and TRBJ1-6; no firm D call. The ends were cut back, 2 bases at V and 7 bases at J, with 9 bases in the middle. The CDR3 runs 13 residues. In germline, CDR1 is GTSNPN, CDR2 SVGIG (reference sequence). The CDR3 here is CAWSTVSNSPLHF. The CDR3 nucleotides are TGTGCCTGGAGTACCGTTTCAAATTCACCCCTCCACTTT.

Concerning this clone itself: Germline and junction disagree at one end, which may indicate a read error. This chain joins TRBV9 and TRBJ2-7, with 9 bases matching TRBD2. The CDR3 extends over 13 amino acids. Germline assignment: CDR1 SGDLS and CDR2 YYNGEE. CDR3 in DNA: TGTGCCAGCAGCGTAGCCCTAGCGGGGCCATATCGCTTC. This translates into CASSVALAGPYRF.

The table lists this clone with a few counts. V usage is TRBV6-1 and J usage is TRBJ2-1; 12 nucleotides match TRBD2. V was clipped by 5 bases and J by 6 bases; unmatched bases: 5. CDR3 size: 15 residues. Per germline, CDR1 MNHNS and CDR2 SASEGT. CDR3 loop: CASSPQGLAGNEQFF. The CDR3 region has the DNA TGTGCCAGCAGTCCGCAGGGACTAGCGGGCAATGAGCAGTTCTTC.

V usage is TRBV29-1 and J usage is TRBJ1-1, with D unclear. The germline gives CDR1 SQVTM, CDR2 ANQGSEA. The V end lost 3 bases, the J end lost 3 bases, and 8 bases lay between the germline ends. CDR3 length: 12 amino acids. The CDR3 region is CSVDGQHTEAFF. As DNA, the CDR3 is TGCAGCGTTGACGGGCAACACACTGAAGCTTTCTTT.

This sequence joins TRBV7-7 and TRBJ2-1, with D uncertain. Looked up from germline, CDR1 is SSHAT and CDR2 is FNYEAQ (reference sequence). The CDR3 runs 13 residues. V was clipped by 0 bases and J by 6 bases, with 6 bases between them. The CDR3 bases are TGTGCCAGCAGCTTAGCTGGTACCAATGAGCAGTTCTTC. Translated: CASSLAGTNEQFF.

The rearrangement links TRBV5-1 to TRBJ2-5; maybe TRBD1 (6 bases). The CDR3 runs to 16 residues. The V gene lost 3 bases and the J gene lost 0 bases, with 15 bases spanning the gap. Germline V gene lookup returns CDR1 SGHRS and CDR2 YFSETQ. The CDR3 is CASSSVTGMYQETQYF. CDR3 bases: TGCGCCAGCAGCTCCGTCACAGGGATGTACCAAGAGACCCAGTACTTC.

Concerning this clone: This sample also contains other DNA sequences that code for the same CDR3. The chain combines TRBV5-1 with TRBJ2-7; 12 nucleotides align to TRBD1. Germline CDR1 SGHRS, CDR2 YFSETQ. V lost 3 bases and J lost 1; bases outside the gene matches: 2. This CDR3 comprises 15 residues. The CDR3, as DNA: TGCGCCAGCAGCTCGGGACAGGGGGCGTCCTACGAGCAGTACTTC. It specifies CASSSGQGASYEQYF.

The CDR3 protein is CASSGRGREQYF. For the CDR3, the DNA is TGCGCCAGCAGCGGGCGGGGCCGCGAGCAGTACTTC. The V gene is TRBV4-3, the J gene TRBJ2-7; TRBD2 might be the D (6 bases). CDR1 LGHNA and CDR2 YSLEER come from the germline V gene. The CDR3 runs to 12 residues. The V gene lost 5 bases and the J gene lost 6 bases, with 11 bases spanning the gap.

V gene TRBV29-1 combines with J gene TRBJ1-1; D gene unclear. The CDR3 spans 13 residues. The V gene's germline CDR1 is SQVTM and CDR2 ANQGSEA. Trimming took 0 bases from V and 4 from J, leaving 9 bases between them. This chain's CDR3 is CSVEETFGTEAFF. The DNA of the CDR3 is TGCAGCGTTGAAGAGACGTTCGGCACTGAAGCTTTCTTT.

The chain recombines TRBV7-2 with TRBJ2-1; 8 nucleotides align to TRBD2. Germline V gene sequence: CDR1 SGHTA, CDR2 FQGNSA. The V segment lost 7 bases and the J segment 0 bases; nucleotides outside the gene matches: 5. This CDR3 has 15 residues. DNA for the CDR3: TGTGCCAGCACCCACGGGGGGGCCTCCTACAATGAGCAGTTCTTC. Protein: CASTHGGASYNEQFF.

J is TRBJ2-3 and V is TRBV5-1, with D maybe TRBD1 (8 bases). The CDR3 covers 16 residues. In germline, CDR1 is SGHRS, CDR2 YFSETQ. The ends were cut back, 4 bases at V and 2 bases at J, with 17 bases in the middle. In nucleotides, the CDR3 is TGCGCCAGCAGCGCGGGGGACAGGCCGTCCACAGATACGCAGTATTTT. It translates to CASSAGDRPSTDTQYF.

The rearrangement uses TRBV7-2 and TRBJ2-3; the match to TRBD2 covers 8 bases. The CDR3 loop spans 15 amino acids. V was clipped by 0 bases and J by 6 bases; unmatched bases: 5. Germline V gene sequence: CDR1 SGHTA, CDR2 FQGNSA. The CDR3 DNA reads as TGTGCCAGCAGCTTAGCGTCCGGGGGGGCGGATACGCAGTATTTT. It specifies CASSLASGGADTQYF.

The CDR3 nucleotides are TGTGCCAGCAGTTACTCAGGACAGGGGAGGGAAGAGCAGTTCTTC. It codes for CASSYSGQGREEQFF. This chain uses TRBV6-6 with TRBJ2-1, with 9 bases fitting TRBD1. Losses at the gene ends were 0 bases for V and 10 bases for J; bases not matched to a gene: 7. The CDR3 has 15 amino acids. Germline loops: CDR1 MNHNY, CDR2 SVGAGI (reference sequence).